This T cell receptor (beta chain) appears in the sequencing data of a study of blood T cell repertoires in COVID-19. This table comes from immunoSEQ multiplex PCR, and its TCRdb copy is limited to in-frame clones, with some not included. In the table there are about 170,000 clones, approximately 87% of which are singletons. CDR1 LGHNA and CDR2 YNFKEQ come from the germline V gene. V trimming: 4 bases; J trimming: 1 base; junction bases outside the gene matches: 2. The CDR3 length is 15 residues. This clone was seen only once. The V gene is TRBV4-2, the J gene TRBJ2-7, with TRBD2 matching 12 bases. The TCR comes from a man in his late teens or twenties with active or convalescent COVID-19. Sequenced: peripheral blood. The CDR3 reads CASSLTSGSSYEQYF. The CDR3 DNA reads TGTGCCAGCAGCCTGACTAGCGGGAGTTCCTACGAGCAGTACTTC.